This is a list of T cell receptor beta chains from one sample in a study of cytomegalovirus exposure and HLA in healthy donors. Produced via immunoSEQ multiplex PCR; TCRdb's table is partial and in-frame only. The sample has around 150,000 clones; approximately 82% are singletons. The material sequenced was PBMCs. The receptors stem from a man younger than 40 in good health and CMV-seropositive. Each CDR3 is given without its conserved first and last residue.

TRBJ2-7 TRBV2 ASSFYRGQAYEQY
TRBJ2-1 TRBV5-4 ASSLVSSGSQGREQF
TRBJ2-6 TRBV7-2 ASSLDRAGANVLT
TRBJ2-6 TRBV19 ASSIQGAGANVLT
TRBJ2-1 TRBV7-3 ASSLGYLRGNEQF
TRBJ2-3 TRBV29-1 SVEDKGVQY
TRBJ2-7 TRBV23-1 ASSQDLMTYEQY
TRBJ2-5 TRBV4-3 ASSPNVYGGRETQY
TRBJ1-2 TRBV10-3 AISGIAGGKGYT
TRBJ2-1 TRBV5-6 ASSWTGLAVNNEQF
TRBJ1-1 TRBV6-1 ASSRDRGIAEAF
TRBJ2-7 TRBV5-1 ASSLVAEVGEQY
TRBJ2-2 TRBV27 ASSLDLRPNTGELF
TRBJ1-6 TRBV13 ASSPNQGQGYSPLH
TRBJ2-2 TRBV5-1 ASSDGQGASGELF
TRBJ1-1 TRBV6-1 ASRGWGGEAF
TRBJ2-5 TRBV10-3 AISVDVGETQY
TRBJ1-6 TRBV6-1 ASSSMGQRFH
TRBJ1-1 TRBV9 ASSVVRQGVLTEAF
TRBJ2-3 TRBV7-9 ASSLLGQCKCTDTQY
TRBJ2-7 TRBV2 ASSESRGSGGLYEQY
TRBJ2-3 TRBV7-3 ASSVTSGSTDTQY
TRBJ2-3 TRBV11-3 ASSIGLAGGRGDTQY
TRBJ2-1 TRBV29-1 SVRDTFLF
TRBJ1-6 TRBV7-2 ASSQRSSYNSPLH
TRBJ1-1 TRBV9 ASSVGRSGTEAF
TRBJ2-5 TRBV18 ASSENRETQY
TRBJ1-2 TRBV5-1 ASSLAGGQGAMYGYT
TRBJ1-3 TRBV6-5 ASSYQGTIY
TRBJ2-2 TRBV18 ASSPMASGIGGELF
TRBJ2-3 TRBV7-3 ASSPTSGRTDTQY
TRBJ2-7 TRBV2 ASRGAHEQY
TRBJ1-5 TRBV30 AWSRHGNQPQH
TRBJ2-5 TRBV25-1 ASTRQGETQY
TRBJ2-1 TRBV19 ASSISSSYNEQF
TRBJ1-4 TRBV5-1 ASSLGQGTTNEKLF
TRBJ1-2 TRBV4-1 ASSQEKWDRQSYT
TRBJ1-2 TRBV5-6 ASSLEAGYGYT
TRBJ2-2 TRBV5-1 ASSPLAGSTGELF
TRBJ2-7 TRBV7-6 ASSLGGEIHEQY
TRBJ2-7 TRBV27 ASSPRGLWGQVATYEQY
TRBJ2-3 TRBV5-1 ASSSGTPMADTQY
TRBJ2-2 TRBV5-1 ASSLFAGGNTGELF
TRBJ2-7 TRBV5-1 ASSLAAGGGYEQY
TRBJ2-5 TRBV6-5 ASSYSIRGTQETQY